These 6 T cell receptor beta chains were all obtained from the same sample, sequenced in a study of CD8 T cells in ankylosing spondylitis. Study-level results: One TCR beta motif, made up of under ten highly homologous variants, appeared characteristic of ankylosing spondylitis blood.

These receptors' antigens are unknown. MiXCR, run by TCRdb on the 5' RACE reads, gives a single entry per CDR3 protein. The sample holds around 450,000 distinct CDR3 sequences, 25% to 30% seen once. The sequenced sample consisted of blood, either unsorted or a sorted T cell fraction (not recorded which). The source is a male donor with ankylosing spondylitis.

This clonotype showed up just a few times. J is TRBJ1-1 and V is TRBV29-1; 7 nucleotides agree with TRBD1. J gave up 0 bases and V 6 bases, and 1 base lay outside the gene matches. The CDR3 runs 12 residues. CDR1 and CDR2 (germline): SQVTM, ANQGSEA. DNA for the CDR3: TGCAGCGTGGGACAGTTGAACACTGAAGCTTTCTTT. It codes for CSVGQLNTEAFF. Full variable domain (remainder filled in from reference TRBV29-1 and TRBJ1-1): SAVISQKPSRDICQRGTSLTIQCQVDSQVTMMFWYRQQPGQSLTLIATANQGSEATYESGFVIDKFPISRPNLTFSTLTVSNMSPEDSSIYLCSVGQLNTEAFFGQGTRLTVV.

This clonotype has a handful of counts. CDR3 loop: CASSEANGQDTGELFF. The CDR3 coding sequence is TGTGCCAGCAGTGAAGCAAACGGACAGGACACCGGGGAGCTGTTTTTT. The chain has TRBV6-1 and TRBJ2-2; 7 nucleotides line up with TRBD1. The CDR3 is 16 amino acids. The ends lost 0 bases at V and 3 bases at J; junction bases unmatched: 4. Looked up from germline, CDR1 is MNHNS and CDR2 is SASEGT.

This clonotype was counted a few times. The chain links TRBV20-1 to TRBJ2-7; 7 nucleotides line up with TRBD1. V gave up 3 bases and J gave up 5 bases; unmatched junction bases: 4. The CDR3 consists of 12 residues. CDR1 DFQATT and CDR2 SNEGSKA come from the germline V gene (reference sequence). Here the CDR3 DNA reads TGCAGTGCTAGGAGGGGGCTTAACGAGCAGTACTTC. Encoded protein: CSARRGLNEQYF.

The chain has TRBV7-8 and TRBJ1-5, with D maybe TRBD1 (5 bases). V was pared by 1 base and J by 5 bases, with 12 bases between. There are 15 residues in the CDR3. CDR1 is SGHVS, CDR2 FQNEAQ, per germline. Here the CDR3 reads CASSLDAGGDQPQHF. The CDR3 DNA sequence: TGTGCCAGCAGCTTAGACGCAGGAGGGGATCAGCCCCAGCATTTT.

This chain joins TRBV20-1 and TRBJ2-5; D unresolved. Germline lookup yields CDR1 DFQATT and CDR2 SNEGSKA (reference sequence). V lost 6 bases and J 3 bases, leaving 11 bases between the germline ends. This CDR3 is built from 12 residues. In nucleotides, the CDR3 is TGCAGTGCGCCCCGGACGGAAGAGACCCAGTACTTC. Translating it yields CSAPRTEETQYF.

The chain combines TRBV3-1 with TRBJ1-1; 10 bases map to TRBD1. This CDR3 spans 15 amino acids. CDR1 is LGHDT, CDR2 YNNKEL, per germline (reference sequence). V gave up 4 bases and J gave up 4 bases; unmatched junction bases: 6. The CDR3 nucleotides read TGTGCCAGCAGCCTCCCGGGACAGGGGCTCACTGAAGCTTTCTTT. This sequence encodes CASSLPGQGLTEAFF. The full variable domain, in which reference TRBV3-1 and TRBJ1-1 provide the parts outside the CDR3, is DTAVSQTPKYLVTQMGNDKSIKCEQNLGHDTMYWYKQDSKKFLKIMFSYNNKELIINETVPNRFSPKSPDKAHLNLHINSLELGDSAVYFCASSLPGQGLTEAFFGQGTRLTVV.